The sequence of this T cell receptor (beta chain) was determined in a study of tumor-infiltrating lymphocytes in primary liver carcinoma. General study findings and limits: A significantly higher top-250-clone fraction was found in tumors than in blood (p = 0.039).

Between about 20 and 30 mg of unsorted bulk tissue served as the source from which RNA and DNA were co-extracted. Through surgical resection, the patients' primary liver carcinoma was treated. Making TCR beta cDNA involved around 520 ng total RNA and a constant-region primer. TCR beta libraries came from three nested multiplex PCR rounds using slightly modified ARM-PCR. Rounds one and two of PCR, each of roughly 10 cycles, were primed with TRBV1-TRBV30 forward primers and a C-beta reverse primer. A single record per CDR3 protein comes from TCRdb applying MiXCR to the multiplex PCR reads. Here the sample spans around 120,000 distinct CDR3 sequences, 60% to 70% being singletons. This clonotype has only one observation. The antigen remains undetermined. At one boundary the junction diverges from the germline segment, which might be a read error. Looked up from germline, CDR1 is SGHNT and CDR2 is YENEEA. This CDR3 region has 15 residues.

V gene TRBV11-3 combines with J gene TRBJ2-1; D call uncertain. Sequencing was carried out using liver tumor tissue from sampling region 1. Sample subset: tumor region T1, superior pole. The sequence derives from an older woman with primary liver carcinoma and hepatitis B virus infection. DNA of the CDR3: TGTGCCATCAGCCTAGGCCTACGACTTTACAATGAACAGTTCTTC. Its protein is CAISLGLRLYNEQFF.